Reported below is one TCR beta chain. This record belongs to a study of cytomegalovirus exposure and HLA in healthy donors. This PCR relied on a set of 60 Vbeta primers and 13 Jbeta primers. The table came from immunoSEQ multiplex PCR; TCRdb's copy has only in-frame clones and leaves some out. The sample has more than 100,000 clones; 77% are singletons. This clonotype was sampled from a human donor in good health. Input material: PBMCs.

As DNA, the CDR3 is TGTGCCAGTAGTCCCCCGCCGGGACTAGGGGTCTACAATGAGCAGTTCTTC. Encoded protein: CASSPPPGLGVYNEQFF. The chain couples TRBV19 to TRBJ2-1; TRBD2 agrees at 8 bases. The CDR3 sequence is 17 residues long. The V segment lost 5 bases and the J segment 3 bases; nucleotides outside the gene matches: 12. Per germline, CDR1 LNHDA and CDR2 SQIVND (reference sequence).